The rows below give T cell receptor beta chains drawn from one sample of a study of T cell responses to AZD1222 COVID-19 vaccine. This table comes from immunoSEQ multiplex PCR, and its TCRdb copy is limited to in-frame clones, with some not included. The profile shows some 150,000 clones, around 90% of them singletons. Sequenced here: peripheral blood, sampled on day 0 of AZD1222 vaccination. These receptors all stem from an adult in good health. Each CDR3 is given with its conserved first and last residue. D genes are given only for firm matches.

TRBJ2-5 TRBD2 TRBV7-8 TGTGCCAGCAGCTCCGTAGCGGGGGGGGAGACCCAGTACTTC CASSSVAGGETQYF
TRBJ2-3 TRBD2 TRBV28 TGTGCCAGCAGTTTGAGCGGGGTCAGCACAGATACGCAGTATTTT CASSLSGVSTDTQYF
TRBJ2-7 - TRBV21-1 TGTGCCAGCAGCGAGCGGGACTTCGGGGCCACCTACGAGCAGTACTTC CASSERDFGATYEQYF
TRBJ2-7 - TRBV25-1 TGTGCCAGCAGTGACGGACGACTCTACGAGCAGTACTTC CASSDGRLYEQYF
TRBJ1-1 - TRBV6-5 TGTGCCAGCAGTTACTCGGACGCGTACGCAGGGGCTTTCTTT CASSYSDAYAGAFF
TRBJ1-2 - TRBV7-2 TGTGCCAGCAGCCCGGGCGGGGGTAACTATGGCTACACCTTC CASSPGGGNYGYTF
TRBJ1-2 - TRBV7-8 TGTGCCAGCAGCTCTAATAATAACTATGGCTACACCTTC CASSSNNNYGYTF
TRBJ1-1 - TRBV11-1 TGTGCCAGCAGCCCAAACAACCTGGGGAACACTGAAGCTTTCTTT CASSPNNLGNTEAFF
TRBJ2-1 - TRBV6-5 TGTGCCAGCAGACGTTTGCGGGCCACCTACAATGAGCAGTTCTTC CASRRLRATYNEQFF
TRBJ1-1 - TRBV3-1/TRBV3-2 TGTGCCAGCAGCCAAACCTTGGGCACTGAAGCTTTCTTT CASSQTLGTEAFF
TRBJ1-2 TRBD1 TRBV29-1 TGCAGCTATAGTTCCGGGACAGGGATAAGCTATGGCTACACCTTC CSYSSGTGISYGYTF
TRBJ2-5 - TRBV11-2 TGTGCCAGCAGCTTAGGGCGGCAAGAGACCCAGTACTTC CASSLGRQETQYF
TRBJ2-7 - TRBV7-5 TGTGCCAGAAGCTTTGACAGGGAAGAGCTCGAGCAGTACTTC CARSFDREELEQYF
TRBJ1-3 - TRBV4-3 TGCGCCAGCAGCCAAGATGCTGCGTTTTTCAGCTCTGGAAACACCATATATTTT CASSQDAAFFSSGNTIYF
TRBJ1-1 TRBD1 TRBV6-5 TGTGCCAGTTTTACGAGGGACAGGGCGACTGAAGCTTTCTTT CASFTRDRATEAFF